The text below deals with one TCR beta chain. Its specific antigen is unknown. Within one base of it there is no much larger clone, and no base qualities were kept. This entry comes from a study of shared clonotypes between healthy human individuals (TCRdb year 2020). Context from the whole study: A couple of women and a few men aged 18 to 49 years were included in the cohort. For each donor, CD4 naive and CD4 memory were each run on three plates, CD8 naive on two plates, and CD8 memory on one plate. Blood TCR repertoires of five healthy adults were deeply sequenced to estimate repertoire size and the extent of clonotype sharing between individuals. To increase sequencing depth and limit assay-specific biases, TCR repertoire library preparation and sequencing were carried out by different laboratories using diverse techniques. Per donor, leukapheresis produced somewhere between about 0.94 and 9.5 billion PBMCs. Overall study outcomes, separate from this receptor: Approximately 4.8% of naive CD4, 3.5% of naive CD8, approximately 2% of memory CD4, and more than 0.35% of memory CD8 clonotypes were shared across several donors. Incomplete sequencing was indicated by rarefaction of sorted-subset datasets, despite the large sequencing depth. Sampling was restricted to blood, and TCR repertoires in tissues likely differ from the TCR repertoires found in blood. The small number of donors limited the genetic and exposure-history diversity represented. Based on pairwise subsampling, the degree of clonotype sharing among donors was expected to be affected by sequencing depth. Higher generation probabilities were observed for clonotypes shared by all four sorted-subset donors than for non-shared clonotypes. Larger estimated clonotype richness was generally found for naive subsets than for memory subsets.

CD8 naive samples consisted of CD45RO-negative cells that were positively selected for CCR7, yielding a CD45RA+CCR7+ population without TemRA cells. Donors were healthy HIV-negative adults with no recently reported acute infections or vaccinations. Every donor was a Caucasian adult residing in Nashville, Tennessee, USA. Blood was collected by leukapheresis, and PBMCs were isolated by Ficoll-Histopaque density gradient centrifugation and then cryopreserved in liquid nitrogen vapor phase. Analytical flow cytometry was used to check the purity and quantity of each magnetically sorted T cell population. From each sorted fraction, genomic DNA was isolated and quantified by UV absorbance on a Nanodrop 2000c. From its cysteine to its phenylalanine, the CDR3 spans 19 amino acids. Kept here is only the CDR3 DNA, which spans 57 bases and is read in frame from base 1. V and J are trimmed by 3 bases and 1 base, and the gene matches miss 16 bases of the junction. CDR1 and CDR2, per the germline V gene (reference sequence), are SEHNR and FQNEAQ.

TCR CDR3 regions were amplified from genomic DNA by multiplex PCR using the deep immunoSEQ assay. Extracted genomic DNA from each cell subset was spread evenly across all wells of several immunoSEQ 96-well plates, with each plate serving as a replicate. Each replicate PCR for sorted subsets received around 210 ng genomic DNA, equal to some 32,000 T cell genomes. The purified libraries were quantified using a Qubit 3.0 fluorometer, sized with a Bioanalyzer 2100, and then quantified again using the KAPA Library Quantification kit. A separate single-read 150-cycle Illumina NextSeq 550 flow cell was used to sequence each immunoSEQ 96-well plate. From the authors' description of their analysis: Because the immunoSEQ output held only junctional sequences and lacked quality scores, the filtering could not match the filtering applied to full-length reads. To assign V/J genes and CDR3, sequences were annotated using PyIR, a Python wrapper for IgBLAST v1.9, with IMGT germline references. Reads were removed for weak V/J assignments (E-value above 1e-6), missing CDR3, stop codons, out-of-frame junctions, or ambiguous translated residues. V3J clonotypes were defined as sequences sharing the same inferred V gene, J gene, and CDR3 amino acid sequence. Percentage overlap between repertoires was calculated by dividing the number of shared unique clonotypes by the size of the smaller repertoire. Richness of each repertoire was evaluated using RTK rarefaction, the Chao1 estimator, and Recon v2.1 estimates of unobserved clonotypes. For all TCRbeta clonotypes obtained by the gDNA method from several donors, generation probabilities were computed with OLGA. What TCRdb holds here is the immuneACCESS table cut down to in-frame rearrangements. Part of the clones is not present; checked against another copy, under half of the missing clones reflect an unresolved V gene, and the others are unexplained. V and J calls plus clone size are reproduced from that table; the DNA served to infer D and trimming. This sample lists about 1.9 million clones; around 95% were detected once. Jointly, the top ten make up about 1.6% of the sample.

Source material: naive CD8+ T cells from PBMCs. In the paper's terms, the cell subset or site label means: CD45RA+CCR7+. The chain joins TRBV7-9 to TRBJ1-1, with 8 junctional bases fitting TRBD1. The clonotype originates from a man aged 18 to 29 in good health. Some clones in this sample may be carry-over from other donors' samples. The nucleotide sequence is given as TGTGCCAGCAGCTTCCCCAGACTCCAGGGGGCCAAACCGAACACTGAAGCTTTCTTT. Its translation is CASSFPRLQGAKPNTEAFF.